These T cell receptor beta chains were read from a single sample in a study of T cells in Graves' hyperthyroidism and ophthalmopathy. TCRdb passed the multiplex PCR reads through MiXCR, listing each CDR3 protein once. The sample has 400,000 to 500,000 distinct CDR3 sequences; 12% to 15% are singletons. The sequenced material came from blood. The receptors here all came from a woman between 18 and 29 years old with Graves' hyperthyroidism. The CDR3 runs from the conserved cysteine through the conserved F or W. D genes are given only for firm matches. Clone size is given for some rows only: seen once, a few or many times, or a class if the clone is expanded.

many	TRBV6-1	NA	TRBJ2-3	TGTGCCAGCAGTGACCGTTCCGGGACTCCGGATACGCAGTATTTT	CASSDRSGTPDTQYF
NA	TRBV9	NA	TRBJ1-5	TGTGCCAGCAGCGTAGAGGGGCAGCCCCAGCATTTT	CASSVEGQPQHF
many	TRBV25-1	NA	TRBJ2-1	TGTGCCAGCAGTGAAACGGACGGCATCTCCTACAATGAGCAGTTCTTC	CASSETDGISYNEQFF
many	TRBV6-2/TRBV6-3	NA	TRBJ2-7	TGTGCCAGCAGTTACTCGACCTCAGCCTCCTACGAGCAGTACTTC	CASSYSTSASYEQYF
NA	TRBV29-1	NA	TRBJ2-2	TGCAGCGTTGGGGTTTCGGCGAACACCGGGGAGCTGTTTTTT	CSVGVSANTGELFF
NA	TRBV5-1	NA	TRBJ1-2	TGCGCCAGCAGCTTGTCCCCTCGGGAGAAGGTCTATGGCTACACCTTC	CASSLSPREKVYGYTF
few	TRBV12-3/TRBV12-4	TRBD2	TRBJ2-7	TGTGCCAGCAGACTAGCGGGAGAGGTCAGGTACGAGCAGTACTTC	CASRLAGEVRYEQYF
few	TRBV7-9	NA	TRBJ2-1	TGTGCCAGCAGCCCGCGGTCCCAGCGGCAGTTTTACAATGAGCAGTTCTTC	CASSPRSQRQFYNEQFF
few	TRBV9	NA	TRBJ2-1	TGTGCCAGCAGCGCAACGACAGCGAGGGCCCACAATGAGCAGTTCTTC	CASSATTARAHNEQFF
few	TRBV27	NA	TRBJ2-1	TGTGCCAGCAGTTTACAGGGGCGGGTGGGGAATGAGCAGTTCTTC	CASSLQGRVGNEQFF
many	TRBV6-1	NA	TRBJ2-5	TGTGCCAGCAGTGAAGGCCCACAAGGATACTTC	CASSEGPQGYF
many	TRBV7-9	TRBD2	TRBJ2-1	TGTGCCAGCAGCTTAGCTCCGGGACTAGCGGTGAATGAGCAGTTCTTC	CASSLAPGLAVNEQFF
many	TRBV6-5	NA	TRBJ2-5	TGTGCCAGCAGTTATATAGGGAAACAAGAGACCCAGTACTTC	CASSYIGKQETQYF
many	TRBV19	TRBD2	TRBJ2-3	TGTGCCAGCGCCCTTCGACAGTCACAACACCGGACTAGCACTCCAGATACGCAGTATTTT	CASALRQSQHRTSTPDTQYF
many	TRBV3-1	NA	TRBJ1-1	TGTGCCAGCTCGGGGGAATCAAACACTGAAGCTTTCTTT	CASSGESNTEAFF
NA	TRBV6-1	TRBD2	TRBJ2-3	TGTGCCAGCAGTTACGGGACTAGCGGGAGGGAGAGCACAGATACGCAGTATTTT	CASSYGTSGRESTDTQYF
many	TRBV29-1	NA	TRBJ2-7	TGCAGCGTTGCTAAGGAGGTCCCGTACGAGCAGTACTTC	CSVAKEVPYEQYF
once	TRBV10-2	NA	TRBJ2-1	TGCGCCAGCAGTTCCGGGCACCCCAGAACCTACAATGAGCAGTTCTTC	CASSSGHPRTYNEQFF
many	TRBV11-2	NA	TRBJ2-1	TGTGCCAGCAGCCCTCTAGTGCCCTCCTACAATGAGCAGTTCTTC	CASSPLVPSYNEQFF
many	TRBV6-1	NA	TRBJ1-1	TGTGCCAGCAGAATGAACACTGAAGCTTTCTTT	CASRMNTEAFF
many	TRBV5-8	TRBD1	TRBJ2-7	TGTGCCAGCAGCTTTGACAGGGTCTACGAGCAGTACTTC	CASSFDRVYEQYF
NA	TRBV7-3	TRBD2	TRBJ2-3	TGTGCCAGCAGCCTCGGGAGAGCGGGAGGGGGCACAGATACGCAGTATTTT	CASSLGRAGGGTDTQYF
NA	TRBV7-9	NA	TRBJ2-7	TGTGCCAGCAGCTTAATGGTTGCCAAACCCTACGAGCAGTACTTC	CASSLMVAKPYEQYF
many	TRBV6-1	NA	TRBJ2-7	TGTGCCAGCGGCGGCGTGAACTCCTACGAGCAGTACTTC	CASGGVNSYEQYF
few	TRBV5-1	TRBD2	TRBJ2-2	TGCGCCAGCCTTAGCGGGGGGACCGGGGAGCTGTTTTTT	CASLSGGTGELFF
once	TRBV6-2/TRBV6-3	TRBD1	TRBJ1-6	TGTGCCAGCGGGGACAGTACCTATTCACCCCTCCACTTT	CASGDSTYSPLHF
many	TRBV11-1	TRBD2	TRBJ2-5	TGTGCCAGCAGCTTAAGGTTTGGGGTAGCGGGATCTGGAGAGACCCAGTACTTC	CASSLRFGVAGSGETQYF
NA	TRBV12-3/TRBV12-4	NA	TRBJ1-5	TGTGCCAGCAGTTTAGGGGGGTCGTTCCGGCAGCCCCAGCATTTT	CASSLGGSFRQPQHF
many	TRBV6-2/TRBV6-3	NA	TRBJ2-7	TGTGCCAGCAGTTACCCGCCGGGCGGAAGCCCCTACGAGCAGTACTTC	CASSYPPGGSPYEQYF
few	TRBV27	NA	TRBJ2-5	TGTGCCAGCAGTTTGAACACTCTTCAAGAGACCCAGTACTTC	CASSLNTLQETQYF
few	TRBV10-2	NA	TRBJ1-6	TGCGCCAGCAGTGTCCAGGGTTATAATTCACCCCTCCACTTT	CASSVQGYNSPLHF
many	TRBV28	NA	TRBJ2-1	TGTGCCAGCAGTCCCCGGGATGACCCCATCAATGAGCAGTTCTTC	CASSPRDDPINEQFF
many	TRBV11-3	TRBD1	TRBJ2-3	TGTGCCAGCAGCTCAGGGGGCCCCACAGATACGCAGTATTTT	CASSSGGPTDTQYF
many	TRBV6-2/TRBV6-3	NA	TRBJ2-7	TGTGCCAGCAGTTACGGTACAGGAGGACCCTACGAGCAGTACTTC	CASSYGTGGPYEQYF
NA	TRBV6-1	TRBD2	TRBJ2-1	TGTGCCAGCGGCACTAGCGGCACACCCAGCTCCTACAATGAGCAGTTCTTC	CASGTSGTPSSYNEQFF
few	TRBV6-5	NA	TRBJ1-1	TGTGCCAGCAGTTACGCGGGCCCCAACACTGAAGCTTTCTTT	CASSYAGPNTEAFF
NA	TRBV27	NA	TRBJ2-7	TGTGCCAGCAGTACGGTCGGGGGCGAGCAGTACTTC	CASSTVGGEQYF
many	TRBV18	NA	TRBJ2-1	TGTGCCAGCTCACCACTCACAGGGAGGGACAATGAGCAGTTCTTC	CASSPLTGRDNEQFF
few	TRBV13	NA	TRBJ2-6	TGTGCCAGCAGCTTATTCCCCGGGACTGCCACGGCCAACGTCCTGACTTTC	CASSLFPGTATANVLTF
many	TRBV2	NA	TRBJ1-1	TGTGCCAGCAGTCAAGACAGCCGAACTGAAGCTTTCTTT	CASSQDSRTEAFF
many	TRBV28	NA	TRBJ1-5	TGTGCCAGCATCCTTGGGGGGCCCAGCAATCAGCCCCAGCATTTT	CASILGGPSNQPQHF
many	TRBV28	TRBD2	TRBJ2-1	TGTGCCAGCAGCGGGACTAGCGGGAGGCGTGAGCAGTTCTTC	CASSGTSGRREQFF
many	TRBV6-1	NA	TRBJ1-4	TGTGCCAGCAGTGAACGGGGTGAAAAACTGTTTTTT	CASSERGEKLFF
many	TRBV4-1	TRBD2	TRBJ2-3	TGCGCCAGCAGGGATAGCGGGGACTTAGGCGATACGCAGTATTTT	CASRDSGDLGDTQYF
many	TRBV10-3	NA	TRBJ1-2	TGTGCCATCAGTGAATATTCAGGGATCGGCTACACCTTC	CAISEYSGIGYTF
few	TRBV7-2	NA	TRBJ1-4	TGTGCCAGCAGCACGAGGACAGCTGAAAAACTGTTTTTT	CASSTRTAEKLFF
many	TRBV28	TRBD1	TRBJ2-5	TGTGCCAGCAGGAGGACAGGGGGCGGTGAGACCCAGTACTTC	CASRRTGGGETQYF
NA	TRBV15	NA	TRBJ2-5	TGTGCCACCAGCAGAGATATGCCTAGTGGCGAGACCCAGTACTTC	CATSRDMPSGETQYF
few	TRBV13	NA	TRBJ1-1	TGTGCCAGCAGCTCGACCGGGACATCCATGAACACTGAAGCTTTCTTT	CASSSTGTSMNTEAFF